The rows below give T cell receptor beta chains drawn from one sample of a study of T cells expressing NK-cell markers. TCRdb reprocessed the 5' RACE reads and reports one entry per CDR3 protein, with no DNA. The specimen's table records about 460,000 distinct CDR3 sequences. The sample taken for sequencing was blood T cells: a sorted CD56 or NKG2C T cell subset, CD4+ or CD8+ T cells, or bulk PBMC T cells (not recorded which). The receptors originated from a woman between 45 and 65 years old in good health. Both conserved end residues are part of each CDR3. The order of the fields is J gene, V gene, CDR3 protein.

>TRBJ2-4|TRBV20-1
CSARDNQGLAGGNIQYF
>TRBJ1-6|TRBV5-1
CASSLLSGSPPLHF
>TRBJ2-7|TRBV5-1
CASSPGQGIYEQYF
>TRBJ1-4|TRBV30
CACDRTGTNEKLFF
>TRBJ2-5|TRBV20-1
CSARDPSGAPWETQYF
>TRBJ2-7|TRBV20-1
CSASQGTGEQYF
>TRBJ2-2|TRBV2
CASRLAGGTGELFF
>TRBJ2-7|TRBV4-1
CASSQRQGAHLYEQYF
>TRBJ2-5|TRBV5-1
CASSWTSSLGETQYF
>TRBJ2-2|TRBV24-1
CATNRDLAGELFF
>TRBJ2-5|TRBV24-1
CATSGWQQGETQYF
>TRBJ2-1|TRBV20-1
CSASQAGEGFENEQFF
>TRBJ2-1|TRBV11-3
CASTLRVAGLGYNEQFF
>TRBJ2-3|TRBV20-1
CSATQLAGEADTQYF
>TRBJ2-3|TRBV15
CATSKDGSTDTQYF
>TRBJ2-1|TRBV5-4
CASSQGAPGGPNEQFF
>TRBJ1-3|TRBV5-1
CASSPSLGNTIYF
>TRBJ1-1|TRBV7-6
CASSLDQATIAEAFF
>TRBJ2-5|TRBV12-3/TRBV12-4
CASSPPLGLETQYF
>TRBJ2-5|TRBV28
CASRPTGGPRETQYF
>TRBJ2-5|TRBV12-3/TRBV12-4
CASSLGGVGTQETQYF
>TRBJ2-2|TRBV7-2
CASSLSSGIAGELFF
>TRBJ2-7|TRBV5-1
CASSLASPLDEQYF
>TRBJ2-7|TRBV4-1
CASSQVFHEQYF
>TRBJ1-4|TRBV28
CASSLGTGTEKLFF
>TRBJ1-1|TRBV7-8
CASSLGVTANTEAFF
>TRBJ2-3|TRBV3-1
CASSPGGLAAATQYF
>TRBJ2-7|TRBV10-3
CAIIRTGVVYEQYF
>TRBJ2-1|TRBV27
CASKAGARRQFF
>TRBJ2-1|TRBV7-2
CASSFGSRRPNEQFF
>TRBJ1-2|TRBV9
CASSVTGQGSNGYTF
>TRBJ2-3|TRBV30
CAWTLAGSTDTQYF
>TRBJ2-2|TRBV28
CASSLRQAANTGELFF
>TRBJ2-3|TRBV29-1
CSVVLGTSGRARGDTQYF
>TRBJ2-1|TRBV7-2
CASRVMRDRGRYNEQFF
>TRBJ2-5|TRBV2
CASKTDPQETQYF
>TRBJ2-7|TRBV10-3
CAISDKDGSYEQYF
>TRBJ2-2|TRBV7-9
CASSLGAGGIGELFF
>TRBJ2-7|TRBV9
CASSVLPSPGEQYF
>TRBJ1-5|TRBV28
CASSPADRGSYQPQHF
>TRBJ2-7|TRBV7-9
CASSLGREPSYEQYF
>TRBJ2-3|TRBV12-3/TRBV12-4
CASSLGDTRILYF
>TRBJ1-4|TRBV4-1
CASSHPRGGEKLFF
>TRBJ2-2|TRBV11-2
CASSFLQGAGELFF
>TRBJ1-1|TRBV5-1
CASRRTGLSVNTEAFF
>TRBJ2-3|TRBV3-1
CASSRLSGTTDTQYF
>TRBJ2-4|TRBV20-1
CSARGTSGAKNIQYF
>TRBJ2-1|TRBV3-1
CASSQPSGRREQFF
>TRBJ1-1|TRBV29-1
CSVGIGGTEAFF
>TRBJ2-1|TRBV27
CASSVLAGPEFF
>TRBJ2-5|TRBV6-6
CASIKGGPQETQYF
>TRBJ2-7|TRBV6-6
CASSHSTSGAYEQYF